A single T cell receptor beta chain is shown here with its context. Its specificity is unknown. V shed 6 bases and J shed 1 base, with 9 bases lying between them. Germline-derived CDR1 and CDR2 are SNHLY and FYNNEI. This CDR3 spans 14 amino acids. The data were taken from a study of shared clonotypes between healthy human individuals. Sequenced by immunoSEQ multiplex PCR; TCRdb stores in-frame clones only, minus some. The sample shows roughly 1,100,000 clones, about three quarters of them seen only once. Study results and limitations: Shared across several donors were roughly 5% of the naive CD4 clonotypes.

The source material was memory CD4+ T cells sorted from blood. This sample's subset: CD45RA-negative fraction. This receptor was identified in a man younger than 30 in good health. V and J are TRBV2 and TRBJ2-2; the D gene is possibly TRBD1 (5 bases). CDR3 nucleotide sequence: TGTGCCAGCAGCCGACAGCAGAACACCGGGGAGCTGTTTTTT. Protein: CASSRQQNTGELFF.